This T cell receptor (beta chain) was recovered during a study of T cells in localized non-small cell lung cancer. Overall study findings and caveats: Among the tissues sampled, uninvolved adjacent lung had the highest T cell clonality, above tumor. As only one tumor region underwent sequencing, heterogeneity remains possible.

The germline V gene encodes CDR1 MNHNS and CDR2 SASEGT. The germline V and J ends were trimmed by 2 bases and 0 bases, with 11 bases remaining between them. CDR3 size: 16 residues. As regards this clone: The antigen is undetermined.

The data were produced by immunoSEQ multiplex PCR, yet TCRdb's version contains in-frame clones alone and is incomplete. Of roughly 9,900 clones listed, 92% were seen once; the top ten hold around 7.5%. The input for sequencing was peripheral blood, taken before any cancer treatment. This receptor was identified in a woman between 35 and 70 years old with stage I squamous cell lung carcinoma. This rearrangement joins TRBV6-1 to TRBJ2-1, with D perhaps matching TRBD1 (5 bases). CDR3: CASSESETASYNEQFF. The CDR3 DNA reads TGTGCCAGCAGTGAATCCGAGACAGCCTCCTACAATGAGCAGTTCTTC.